These 3 T cell receptor beta chains were all obtained from the same sample, sequenced in a study of cytomegalovirus exposure and HLA in healthy donors. Measured with immunoSEQ multiplex PCR; TCRdb has only the in-frame clones, and not every one. The profile shows about 220,000 clones, approximately 83% of them singletons. Sequences were obtained from PBMCs. These receptor sequences come from a woman aged 25 to 45 in good health and CMV-seropositive.

Remarks on this clone: Other DNA sequences in this sample translate to the same CDR3. The V and J genes are TRBV30 and TRBJ2-1; D not certain. V lost 0 bases and J lost 7, with 4 bases in between. Germline V gene data show CDR1 as GTSNPN and CDR2 as SVGIG (reference sequence). The CDR3 runs 11 residues. Here the CDR3 reads CAWSVKNEQFF. The CDR3 DNA is TGTGCCTGGAGTGTAAAGAATGAGCAGTTCTTC.

The V and J genes are TRBV30 and TRBJ1-4; a possible D gene is TRBD1 (6 bases). The CDR3 has 14 residues. V dropped 0 bases and J dropped 8 bases, with 13 bases sitting between them. The germline gives CDR1 GTSNPN, CDR2 SVGIG (reference sequence). The CDR3 here is CAWSVRGGFEKLFF. The DNA for the CDR3 is TGTGCCTGGAGTGTACGGGGGGGCTTCGAAAAACTGTTTTTT.

This clone was found once. The V call is TRBV5-6, the J call TRBJ1-1, with 8 bases that match TRBD1. V shed 5 bases, J shed 1 base, and the junction held 4 bases outside the gene matches. CDR1 is SGHDT and CDR2 is YYEEEE in the germline V gene. This CDR3 is 14 amino acids long. The CDR3 DNA reads TGTGCCAGCAGACCCGGGACAGGGAACACTGAAGCTTTCTTT. Protein product: CASRPGTGNTEAFF.